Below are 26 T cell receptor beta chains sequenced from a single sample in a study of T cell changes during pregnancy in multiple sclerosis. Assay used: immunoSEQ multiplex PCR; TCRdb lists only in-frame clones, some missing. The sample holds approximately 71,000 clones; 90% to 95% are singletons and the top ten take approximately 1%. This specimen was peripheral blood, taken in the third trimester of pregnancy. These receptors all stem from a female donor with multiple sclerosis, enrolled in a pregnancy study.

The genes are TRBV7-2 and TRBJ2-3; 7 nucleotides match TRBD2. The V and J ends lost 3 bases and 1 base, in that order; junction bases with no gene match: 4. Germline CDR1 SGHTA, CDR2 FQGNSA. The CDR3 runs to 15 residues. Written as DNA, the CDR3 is TGTGCCAGCAGCTTGACTAGCAGCCGCACAGATACGCAGTATTTT. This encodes CASSLTSSRTDTQYF.

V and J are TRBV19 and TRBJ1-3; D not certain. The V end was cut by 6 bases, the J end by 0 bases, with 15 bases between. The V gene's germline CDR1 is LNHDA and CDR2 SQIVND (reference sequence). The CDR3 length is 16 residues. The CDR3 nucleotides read TGTGCCAGTAGCCTGGTCTGGGCTCCCTCTGGAAACACCATATATTTT. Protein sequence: CASSLVWAPSGNTIYF.

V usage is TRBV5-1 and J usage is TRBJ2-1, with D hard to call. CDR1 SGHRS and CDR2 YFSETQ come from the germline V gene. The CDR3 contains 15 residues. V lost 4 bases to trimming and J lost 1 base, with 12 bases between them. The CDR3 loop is CASSLETVSYNEQFF. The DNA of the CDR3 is TGCGCCAGCAGCCTTGAAACGGTTTCCTACAATGAGCAGTTCTTC.

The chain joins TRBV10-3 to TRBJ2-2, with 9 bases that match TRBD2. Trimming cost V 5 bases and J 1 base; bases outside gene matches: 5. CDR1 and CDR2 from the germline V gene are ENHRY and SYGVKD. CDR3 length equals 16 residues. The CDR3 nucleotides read TGTGCCATCAGTTTAGCGGGAGTGGGGAACACCGGGGAGCTGTTTTTT. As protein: CAISLAGVGNTGELFF.

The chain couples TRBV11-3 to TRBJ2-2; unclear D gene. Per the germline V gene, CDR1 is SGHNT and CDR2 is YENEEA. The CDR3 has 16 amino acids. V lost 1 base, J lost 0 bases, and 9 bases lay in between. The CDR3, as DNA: TGTGCCAGCAGCTTAGCTCTGTTCGCGAACACCGGGGAGCTGTTTTTT. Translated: CASSLALFANTGELFF.

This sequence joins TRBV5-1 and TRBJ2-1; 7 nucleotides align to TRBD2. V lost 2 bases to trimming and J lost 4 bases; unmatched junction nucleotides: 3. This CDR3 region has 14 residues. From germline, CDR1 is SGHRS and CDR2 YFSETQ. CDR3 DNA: TGCGCCAGCAGCTTAGGGACTAAATACAATGAGCAGTTCTTC. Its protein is CASSLGTKYNEQFF.

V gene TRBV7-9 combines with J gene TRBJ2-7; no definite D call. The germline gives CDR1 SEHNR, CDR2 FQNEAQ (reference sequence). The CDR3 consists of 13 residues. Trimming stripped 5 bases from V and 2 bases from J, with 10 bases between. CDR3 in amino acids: CASSHVGTYEQYF. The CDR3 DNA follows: TGTGCCAGCAGCCACGTCGGTACCTACGAGCAGTACTTC. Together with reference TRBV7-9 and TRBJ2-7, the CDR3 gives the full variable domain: DTGVSQNPRHKITKRGQNVTFRCDPISEHNRLYWYRQTLGQGPEFLTYFQNEAQLEKSRLLSDRFSAERPKGSFSTLEIQRTEQGDSAMYLCASSHVGTYEQYFGPGTRLTVT.

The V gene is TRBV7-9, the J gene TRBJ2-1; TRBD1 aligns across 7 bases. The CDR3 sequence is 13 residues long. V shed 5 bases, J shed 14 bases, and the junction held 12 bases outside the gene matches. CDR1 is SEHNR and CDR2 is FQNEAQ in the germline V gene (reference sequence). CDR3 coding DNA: TGTGCCAGCAGCCTGGCCGTAGGGGACAGAAAGTTCTTC. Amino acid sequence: CASSLAVGDRKFF. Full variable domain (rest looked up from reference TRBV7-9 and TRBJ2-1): DTGVSQNPRHKITKRGQNVTFRCDPISEHNRLYWYRQTLGQGPEFLTYFQNEAQLEKSRLLSDRFSAERPKGSFSTLEIQRTEQGDSAMYLCASSLAVGDRKFFGPGTRLTVL.

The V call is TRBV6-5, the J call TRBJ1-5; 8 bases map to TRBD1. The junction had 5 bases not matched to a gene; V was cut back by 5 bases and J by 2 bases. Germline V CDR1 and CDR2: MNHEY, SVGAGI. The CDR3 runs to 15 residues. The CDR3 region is CASSGQGGGNQPQHF. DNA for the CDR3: TGTGCCAGCAGTGGACAGGGTGGTGGCAATCAGCCCCAGCATTTT.

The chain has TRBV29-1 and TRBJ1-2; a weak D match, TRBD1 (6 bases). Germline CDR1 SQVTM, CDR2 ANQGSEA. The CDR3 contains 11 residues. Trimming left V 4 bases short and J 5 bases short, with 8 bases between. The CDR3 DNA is TGCAGCGTTGGAGGGGGTTATGGCTACACCTTC. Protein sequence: CSVGGGYGYTF. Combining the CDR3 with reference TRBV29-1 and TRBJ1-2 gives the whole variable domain SAVISQKPSRDICQRGTSLTIQCQVDSQVTMMFWYRQQPGQSLTLIATANQGSEATYESGFVIDKFPISRPNLTFSTLTVSNMSPEDSSIYLCSVGGGYGYTFGSGTRLTVV.

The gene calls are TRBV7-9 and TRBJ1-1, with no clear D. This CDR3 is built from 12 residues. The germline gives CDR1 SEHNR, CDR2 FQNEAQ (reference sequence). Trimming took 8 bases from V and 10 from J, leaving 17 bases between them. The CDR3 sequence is CASSPGELGAFF. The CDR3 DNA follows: TGTGCCAGCTCCCCCGGTGAGCTTGGAGCTTTCTTT.

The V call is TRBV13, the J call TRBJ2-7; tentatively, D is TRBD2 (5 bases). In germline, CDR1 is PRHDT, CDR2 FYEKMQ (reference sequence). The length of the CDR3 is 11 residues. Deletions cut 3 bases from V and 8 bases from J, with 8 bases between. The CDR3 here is CASSLEAQQYF. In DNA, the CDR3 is TGTGCCAGCAGCTTGGAGGCTCAGCAGTACTTC.

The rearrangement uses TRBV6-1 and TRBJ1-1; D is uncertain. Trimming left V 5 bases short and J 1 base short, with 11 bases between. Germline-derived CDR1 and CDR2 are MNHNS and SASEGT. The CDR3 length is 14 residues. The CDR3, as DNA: TGTGCCAGCAGTTCGATCGTGGCGAACACTGAAGCTTTCTTT. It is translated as CASSSIVANTEAFF.

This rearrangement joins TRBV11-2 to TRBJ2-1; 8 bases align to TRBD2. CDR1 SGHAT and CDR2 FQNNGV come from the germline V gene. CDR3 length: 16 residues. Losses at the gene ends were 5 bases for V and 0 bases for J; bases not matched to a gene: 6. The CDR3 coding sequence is TGTGCCAGCAGCATACTAGCGGCGAGCTCCTACAATGAGCAGTTCTTC. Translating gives CASSILAASSYNEQFF.

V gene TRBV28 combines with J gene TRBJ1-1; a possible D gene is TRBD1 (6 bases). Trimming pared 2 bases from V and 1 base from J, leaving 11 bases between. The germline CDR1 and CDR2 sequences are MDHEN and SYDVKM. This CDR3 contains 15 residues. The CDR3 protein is CASSLRQGPNTEAFF. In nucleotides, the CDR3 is TGTGCCAGCAGTTTACGTCAGGGGCCGAACACTGAAGCTTTCTTT.

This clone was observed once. CDR3 amino acids: CASSHNRDINGYTF. The CDR3 DNA reads TGCGCCAGCAGCCACAATCGGGACATCAATGGCTACACCTTC. The gene calls are TRBV4-1 and TRBJ1-2; D is possibly TRBD1 (6 bases). V was cut by 3 bases and J by 6 bases, with 14 bases left in between. CDR3 length equals 14 residues. In germline, CDR1 is MGHRA, CDR2 YSYEKL.

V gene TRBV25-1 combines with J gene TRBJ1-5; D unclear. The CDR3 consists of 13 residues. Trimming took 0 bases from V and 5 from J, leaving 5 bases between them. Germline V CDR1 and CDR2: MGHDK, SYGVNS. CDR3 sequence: CASSEYGHQPQHF. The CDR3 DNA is TGTGCCAGCAGTGAATATGGGCATCAGCCCCAGCATTTT.

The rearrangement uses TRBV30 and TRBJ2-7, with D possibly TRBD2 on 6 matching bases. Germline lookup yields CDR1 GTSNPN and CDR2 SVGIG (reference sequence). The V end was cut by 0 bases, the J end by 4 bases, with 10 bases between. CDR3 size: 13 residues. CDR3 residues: CAWSVSRGYEQYF. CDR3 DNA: TGTGCCTGGAGTGTATCACGGGGGTACGAGCAGTACTTC.

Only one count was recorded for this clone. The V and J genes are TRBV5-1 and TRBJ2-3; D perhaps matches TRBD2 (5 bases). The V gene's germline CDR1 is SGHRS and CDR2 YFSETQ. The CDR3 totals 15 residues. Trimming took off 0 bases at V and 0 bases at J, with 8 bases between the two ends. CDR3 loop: CASSLEQRSTDTQYF. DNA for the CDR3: TGCGCCAGCAGCTTGGAGCAGCGGAGCACAGATACGCAGTATTTT.

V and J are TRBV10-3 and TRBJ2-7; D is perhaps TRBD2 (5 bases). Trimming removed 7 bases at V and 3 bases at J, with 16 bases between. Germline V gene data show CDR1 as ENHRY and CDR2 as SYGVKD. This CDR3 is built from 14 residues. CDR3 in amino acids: CAITSGKGDYEQYF. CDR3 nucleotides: TGTGCCATCACGTCCGGGAAAGGTGACTACGAGCAGTACTTC.

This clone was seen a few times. CDR3 in amino acids: CASSVPGVQGNTEAFF. As DNA, the CDR3 is TGTGCCAGCAGCGTACCTGGGGTGCAGGGAAACACTGAAGCTTTCTTT. The chain carries TRBV7-9 and TRBJ1-1; perhaps TRBD1 as D (5 bases). V lost 5 bases, J lost 2 bases, and 18 bases lay in between. The CDR3 spans 16 residues. CDR1 is SEHNR, CDR2 FQNEAQ, per germline (reference sequence).

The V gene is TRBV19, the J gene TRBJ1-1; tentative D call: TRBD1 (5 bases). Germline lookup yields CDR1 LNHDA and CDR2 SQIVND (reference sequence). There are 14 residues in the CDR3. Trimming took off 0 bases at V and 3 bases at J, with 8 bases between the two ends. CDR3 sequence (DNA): TGTGCCAGTAGTATAGACAGGGAAGACACTGAAGCTTTCTTT. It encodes CASSIDREDTEAFF.

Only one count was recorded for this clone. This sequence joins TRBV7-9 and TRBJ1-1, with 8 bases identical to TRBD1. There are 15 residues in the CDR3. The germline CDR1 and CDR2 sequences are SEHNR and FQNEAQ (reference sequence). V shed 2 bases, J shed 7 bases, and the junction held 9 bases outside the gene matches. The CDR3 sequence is CASSLLGQGANEAFF. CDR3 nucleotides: TGTGCCAGCAGCTTATTAGGTCAGGGGGCGAATGAAGCTTTCTTT.

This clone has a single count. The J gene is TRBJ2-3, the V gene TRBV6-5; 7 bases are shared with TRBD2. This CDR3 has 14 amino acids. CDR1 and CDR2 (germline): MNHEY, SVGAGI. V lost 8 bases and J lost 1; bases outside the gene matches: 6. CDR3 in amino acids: CASQRGGGTDTQYF. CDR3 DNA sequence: TGTGCCAGCCAGCGGGGCGGGGGCACAGATACGCAGTATTTT.

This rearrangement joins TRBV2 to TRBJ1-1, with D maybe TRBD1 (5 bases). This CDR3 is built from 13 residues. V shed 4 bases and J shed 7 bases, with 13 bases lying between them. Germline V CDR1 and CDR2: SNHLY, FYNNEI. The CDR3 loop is CASSARGALEAFF. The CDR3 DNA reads TGTGCCAGCAGTGCCCGCGGGGCACTTGAAGCTTTCTTT. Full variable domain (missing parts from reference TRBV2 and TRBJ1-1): EPEVTQTPSHQVTQMGQEVILRCVPISNHLYFYWYRQILGQKVEFLVSFYNNEISEKSEIFDDQFSVERPDGSNFTLKIRSTKLEDSAMYFCASSARGALEAFFGQGTRLTVV.

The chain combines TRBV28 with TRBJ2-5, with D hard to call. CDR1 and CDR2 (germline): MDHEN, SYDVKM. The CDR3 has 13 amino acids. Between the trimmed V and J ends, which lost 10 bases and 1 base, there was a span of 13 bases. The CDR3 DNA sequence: TGTGCCACCTCAGATGTAGCCCAAGAGACCCAGTACTTC. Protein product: CATSDVAQETQYF.